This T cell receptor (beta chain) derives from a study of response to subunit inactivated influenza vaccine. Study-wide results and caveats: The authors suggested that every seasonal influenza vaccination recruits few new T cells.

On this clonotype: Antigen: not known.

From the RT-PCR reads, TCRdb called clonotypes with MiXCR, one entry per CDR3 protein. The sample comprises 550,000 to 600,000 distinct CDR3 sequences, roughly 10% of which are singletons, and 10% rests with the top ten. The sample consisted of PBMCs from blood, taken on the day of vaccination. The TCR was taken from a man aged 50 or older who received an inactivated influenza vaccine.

The DNA of the CDR3 is TGTGCCAGCAGCTTACGCCTAGCGGTAAGCTCCTACAATGAGCAGTTCTTC. It codes for CASSLRLAVSSYNEQFF. The chain is built from TRBV7-6 and TRBJ2-1; 7 positions match TRBD2. There are 17 residues in the CDR3. V lost 2 bases, J lost 0 bases, and 7 bases stayed unmatched. CDR1 and CDR2 from the germline V gene are SGHVS and FNYEAQ.